This T cell receptor beta chain emerged from a study of blood T cell repertoires in COVID-19. Overall study: T cells, B-cell-depleted T cells, or PBMCs supplied cDNA or gDNA.

V lost 8 bases, J lost 1 base, and 12 bases lay in between. The CDR3 length is 13 residues. Germline V gene data show CDR1 as MGHDK and CDR2 as SYGVNS. The data were produced by immunoSEQ multiplex PCR, yet TCRdb's version contains in-frame clones alone and is incomplete. Of a few hundred thousand clones listed, 85% to 90% are singletons. The chain has TRBV25-1 and TRBJ2-7; D is uncertain. The sequencing sample was made of PBMCs or T cells enriched from blood (not recorded which). This TCR came from a woman in her 40s who had recovered from COVID-19. CDR3 coding DNA: TGTGCCAGCGATCCCCAGAATTCCTACGAGCAGTACTTC. Protein sequence: CASDPQNSYEQYF.